This entry lists 26 T cell receptor beta chains sequenced from one sample in a study of T-cell reconstitution after alpha-beta-depleted transplantation in children. For TCRbeta, the library was prepared with unique molecular identifiers. In TCRdb, the PCR reads were re-called with MiXCR into one record per CDR3 protein. This sample has around 380,000 distinct CDR3 sequences, with about a tenth found just once. Specimen: PBMCs from the stem cell graft donor, collected from the stem cell graft. Receptors were obtained from a human donor who donated a stem cell graft to a child with acute myeloid leukemia.

The chain is built from TRBV5-1 and TRBJ1-4, with TRBD1 identical over 8 bases. CDR1 SGHRS and CDR2 YFSETQ come from the germline V gene. V was pared by 7 bases and J by 3 bases, with 8 bases of the junction left unmatched. The CDR3 totals 15 residues. The CDR3 bases are TGCGCCAGCGGAGACCGGGGACAGGCTAATGAAAAACTGTTTTTT. This codes for CASGDRGQANEKLFF.

This clonotype was counted at least ten times. The J gene is TRBJ1-4, the V gene TRBV7-9; TRBD1 matches 7 bases. The junction had 9 bases not matched to a gene; V was cut back by 5 bases and J by 3 bases. Germline CDR1 and CDR2: SEHNR and FQNEAQ (reference sequence). The CDR3 extends over 16 amino acids. CDR3 bases: TGTGCCAGCAGCCTGCACAGGGGAGCGGCTAATGAAAAACTGTTTTTT. Its protein product is CASSLHRGAANEKLFF.

This chain uses TRBV7-9 with TRBJ2-7, with TRBD2 matching 10 bases. V dropped 5 bases and J dropped 0; count of bases not matched to a gene: 4. The CDR3 is 15 residues long. Germline V gene sequence: CDR1 SEHNR, CDR2 FQNEAQ (reference sequence). DNA for the CDR3: TGTGCCAGCAGCCCTAGCGGGGGATACTCCTACGAGCAGTACTTC. Protein: CASSPSGGYSYEQYF.

This clonotype was found a few times. The chain recombines TRBV5-1 with TRBJ1-1; possible D gene TRBD1, 5 bases. The germline CDR1 and CDR2 sequences are SGHRS and YFSETQ. V was shortened by 0 bases and J by 5 bases, with 20 bases between the two germline ends. This CDR3 is built from 17 residues. Here the CDR3 reads CASSLALSGKGRTEAFF. CDR3 DNA: TGCGCCAGCAGCTTGGCCCTCTCAGGGAAGGGGAGAACTGAAGCTTTCTTT.

This clonotype was counted ten times or more. For the CDR3, the DNA is TGCAGTGTTCAGAGAGGTTTTGGGAAATACAATGAGCAGTTCTTC. As protein: CSVQRGFGKYNEQFF. This chain uses TRBV20-1 with TRBJ2-1; D uncertain. The length of the CDR3 is 15 residues. V shed 7 bases and J shed 4 bases, with 20 bases lying between them. The V gene's germline CDR1 is DFQATT and CDR2 SNEGSKA (reference sequence).

This clonotype turned up a few times. This chain uses TRBV20-1 with TRBJ2-7; tentatively, D is TRBD1 (5 bases). V was pared by 0 bases and J by 3 bases, with 15 bases between. This CDR3 has 15 residues. CDR1 and CDR2 (germline): DFQATT, SNEGSKA (reference sequence). The CDR3 bases are TGCAGTGCTAGAGATCATGGGGCAGACCTCTACGAGCAGTACTTC. Protein: CSARDHGADLYEQYF.

At least ten counts were recorded for this clonotype. The chain is built from TRBV9 and TRBJ2-5, with D unresolved. Per the germline V gene, CDR1 is SGDLS and CDR2 is YYNGEE. This CDR3 spans 15 amino acids. The V end lost 4 bases, the J end lost 1 base, and 14 bases lay between the germline ends. CDR3 loop: CASSTEGDGQETQYF. Written as DNA, the CDR3 is TGTGCCAGCAGCACCGAAGGTGACGGCCAAGAGACCCAGTACTTC.

This clonotype has a count of ten or more. V gene TRBV5-5 combines with J gene TRBJ2-2, with D possibly being TRBD1 (5 bases). This CDR3 spans 13 amino acids. Germline V gives CDR1 SGHKS, CDR2 YYEKEE (reference sequence). Trimming took off 3 bases at V and 2 bases at J, with 5 bases between the two ends. CDR3 sequence (DNA): TGTGCCAGCAGCTGGGGCAACACCGGGGAGCTGTTTTTT. Its protein is CASSWGNTGELFF.

This clonotype appeared a few times. The chain employs TRBV25-1 and TRBJ2-2, with 11 nucleotides matching TRBD2. This CDR3 has 20 amino acids. Per the germline V gene, CDR1 is MGHDK and CDR2 is SYGVNS. Trimming removed 1 base from V and 5 bases from J; junction bases left unmatched: 15. CDR3 region: CASSELAGSSGRLGTGELFF. CDR3 sequence (DNA): TGTGCCAGCAGTGAATTGGCGGGGTCTAGCGGGAGGCTCGGAACCGGGGAGCTGTTTTTT.

CDR3: CASSVGLAGGDNEQFF. The CDR3 coding sequence is TGTGCCAGCAGCGTCGGACTAGCGGGCGGGGACAATGAGCAGTTCTTC. The chain links TRBV9 to TRBJ2-1; 11 bases match TRBD2. The CDR3 extends over 16 amino acids. After removal of 2 bases from V and 5 bases from J, the junction contained 6 bases not matched to a gene. From germline, CDR1 is SGDLS and CDR2 YYNGEE.

This clonotype was seen ten or more times. The chain couples TRBV28 to TRBJ1-2; TRBD1 might be the D (6 bases). The CDR3 is made up of 14 amino acids. V was trimmed by 3 bases and J by 4 bases, leaving 12 bases between them. Germline V CDR1 and CDR2: MDHEN, SYDVKM. The CDR3, as DNA: TGTGCCAGCAGTTTCGGGGGCTCTATCTATGGCTACACCTTC. Encoded protein: CASSFGGSIYGYTF.

This clonotype was seen only a few times. V gene TRBV13 combines with J gene TRBJ2-3; D unclear. V lost 3 bases and J lost 2, with 9 bases in between. CDR1 and CDR2 (germline): PRHDT, FYEKMQ (reference sequence). The CDR3 contains 14 residues. The CDR3 sequence: CASSLWSLTDTQYF. The CDR3 nucleotides read TGTGCCAGCAGCTTGTGGTCACTCACAGATACGCAGTATTTT.

There are a few counts of this clonotype. The chain is built from TRBV19 and TRBJ2-2; D is possibly TRBD1 (6 bases). Germline V CDR1 and CDR2: LNHDA, SQIVND (reference sequence). The CDR3 is 19 residues long. V lost 4 bases, J lost 5 bases, and 26 bases lay in between. Here the CDR3 reads CASSTQGLIKVSVTGELFF. CDR3 sequence (DNA): TGTGCCAGTAGTACCCAGGGGCTTATTAAAGTCTCTGTGACCGGGGAGCTGTTTTTT.

V is TRBV3-2 and J is TRBJ2-2; the D segment call TRBD1 is taken from the table without a DNA check. TRBV3-2 is flagged as a pseudogene. The CDR3 contains 18 residues. The CDR3 DNA follows: TGTGCCAGCAGTTTTTTCGGGGGCAGGGGGCTAAACACCGGGGAGCTGTTTTTT. Its translation is CASSFFGGRGLNTGELFF.

The genes are TRBV10-3 and TRBJ1-6; 8 bases are shared with TRBD1. Germline CDR1 reads ENHRY; CDR2 reads SYGVKD. This CDR3 has 13 amino acids. V gave up 10 bases and J gave up 7 bases; unmatched junction bases: 6. This chain's CDR3 is CATGQGENSPLHF. DNA for the CDR3: TGTGCCACCGGACAGGGAGAGAATTCACCCCTCCACTTT.

In this sample, this clonotype turned up a few times. V and J are TRBV5-6 and TRBJ2-5; 8 positions match TRBD2. CDR1 is SGHDT and CDR2 is YYEEEE in the germline V gene. The CDR3 spans 17 residues. Losses at the gene ends were 2 bases for V and 0 bases for J; bases not matched to a gene: 9. The CDR3 DNA reads as TGTGCCAGCAGCTTCGGGAAGACTAGCGTATACCAAGAGACCCAGTACTTC. Encoded protein: CASSFGKTSVYQETQYF.

This clonotype was seen ten or more times. Compared with germline, one end of the junction differs, possibly owing to a read error. The rearrangement uses TRBV7-7 and TRBJ2-2, with TRBD1 identical over 8 bases. The CDR3 spans 14 residues. From germline, CDR1 is SSHAT and CDR2 FNYEAQ (reference sequence). The CDR3 spells CASSLGQDTGELFF. The CDR3 bases are TGTGCTAGCAGCCTGGGACAGGACACCGGGGAGCTGTTTTTT.

This clonotype showed up just a few times. In DNA, the CDR3 is TGTGCCAGCAGTGATAAATGGGTTCTTGCCAATCAGCCCCAGCATTTT. Amino acid sequence: CASSDKWVLANQPQHF. J is TRBJ1-5 and V is TRBV6-1; no definite D call. The germline V gene encodes CDR1 MNHNS and CDR2 SASEGT. The V end was cut by 3 bases, the J end by 3 bases, with 15 bases between. The CDR3 length is 16 residues.

This clonotype was seen at least ten times. The rearrangement links TRBV4-3 to TRBJ2-7; 10 bases are shared with TRBD2. The germline V gene has CDR1 LGHNA and CDR2 YSLEER. CDR3 length: 13 amino acids. J was trimmed by 6 bases and V by 7 bases; bases with no gene match: 6. This CDR3 reads CASKAAGGGEQYF. CDR3 coding DNA: TGCGCCAGCAAGGCAGCGGGAGGGGGCGAGCAGTACTTC.

The chain links TRBV7-9 to TRBJ2-7; D gene unclear. Germline CDR1 and CDR2: SEHNR and FQNEAQ (reference sequence). V was shortened by 4 bases and J by 6 bases, with 13 bases between the two germline ends. The CDR3 contains 13 residues. CDR3 DNA sequence: TGTGCCAGCAGCTGGAGACATTACGGCGAGCAGTACGTC. Its protein product is CASSWRHYGEQYV.

This clonotype has a handful of counts. The V call is TRBV5-1, the J call TRBJ2-5; 11 bases align to TRBD1. J lost 5 bases, V lost 2 bases, and 5 bases had no gene match. CDR1 is SGHRS and CDR2 is YFSETQ in the germline V gene. The CDR3 loop spans 15 amino acids. CDR3 DNA sequence: TGCGCCAGCAGCTTCGGGGACAGGGGGAGCGAGACCCAGTACTTC. Translated, it gives CASSFGDRGSETQYF.

This clonotype was picked up a small number of times. The chain joins TRBV5-1 to TRBJ1-2; 9 nucleotides line up with TRBD1. CDR1 SGHRS and CDR2 YFSETQ come from the germline V gene. The CDR3 runs to 15 residues. V shed 4 bases, J shed 7 bases, and the junction held 11 bases outside the gene matches. CDR3 DNA sequence: TGCGCCAGCAGCGGATTCCCGGGACAGGGCGGTGGCTACACCTTC. It codes for CASSGFPGQGGGYTF.

CDR3 coding DNA: TGTGCAAGTCGCTACCTGACAGACTACGAGCAGTACTTC. Translating gives CASRYLTDYEQYF. The chain links TRBV12-2 to TRBJ2-7; the table calls TRBD1, which could not be checked here. TRBV12-2 is marked as a pseudogene. CDR3 length equals 13 residues.

The chain employs TRBV20-1 and TRBJ2-7; D remains unclear. CDR3 length equals 14 residues. Germline V lookup: CDR1 DFQATT, CDR2 SNEGSKA (reference sequence). V was pared by 0 bases and J by 4 bases, with 13 bases between. The DNA of the CDR3 is TGCAGTGCTAGAGATGTAGGGAAGGGTTACGAGCAGTACTTC. This translates into CSARDVGKGYEQYF.

Ten or more counts support this clonotype. This chain links TRBV6-1 with TRBJ2-1, with TRBD2 matching over 11 bases. Looked up from germline, CDR1 is MNHNS and CDR2 is SASEGT. There are 15 residues in the CDR3. V was pared by 6 bases and J by 1 base, with 2 bases of the junction left unmatched. The CDR3 bases are TGTGCCAGCAGGGCTAGCGGGGGGTCCTACAATGAGCAGTTCTTC. Amino acids: CASRASGGSYNEQFF.

V is TRBV6-6 and J is TRBJ2-5; D not certain. The CDR3 is 13 residues long. V lost 5 bases and J 0 bases, leaving 7 bases between the germline ends. The germline V gene has CDR1 MNHNY and CDR2 SVGAGI (reference sequence). DNA for the CDR3: TGTGCCAGCAGTATGAGGAACCAAGAGACCCAGTACTTC. This gives the protein CASSMRNQETQYF.